This T cell receptor (beta chain) originates from a study of cytomegalovirus exposure and HLA in healthy donors. Study background: Drawn from HLA-typed donors, tens of millions of unique TCRs were held in an early data release.

Healthy bone marrow donors formed the donor group. PCR used 60 Vbeta primers and 13 Jbeta primers. TCRdb's copy holds only in-frame clones and misses some; the assay was immunoSEQ multiplex PCR. The sample includes 150,000 to 200,000 clones, approximately 78% of them seen just once. Concerning this clone itself: Its antigen is undetermined.

V was clipped by 1 base and J by 5 bases; unmatched bases: 10. The CDR3 runs to 17 residues. CDR1 is SSHAT, CDR2 FNYEAQ, per germline (reference sequence). Study observations and caveats: Data from an earlier analysis indicated that most TCR beta V segments were productive either about 90% or about 30% of the time. Rarity held for most TCR sequences, but there were some public TCRs that occurred in many donors.

The sequence was obtained from a woman aged 45-65 years in good health and CMV-seropositive. V is TRBV7-7 and J is TRBJ1-5; 8 positions agree with TRBD1. The sequenced sample consisted of PBMCs. In DNA form, the CDR3 reads TGTGCCAGCAGCTTAGTGGTGGCGGGGACAGGTGATCAGCCCCAGCATTTT. Protein product: CASSLVVAGTGDQPQHF.